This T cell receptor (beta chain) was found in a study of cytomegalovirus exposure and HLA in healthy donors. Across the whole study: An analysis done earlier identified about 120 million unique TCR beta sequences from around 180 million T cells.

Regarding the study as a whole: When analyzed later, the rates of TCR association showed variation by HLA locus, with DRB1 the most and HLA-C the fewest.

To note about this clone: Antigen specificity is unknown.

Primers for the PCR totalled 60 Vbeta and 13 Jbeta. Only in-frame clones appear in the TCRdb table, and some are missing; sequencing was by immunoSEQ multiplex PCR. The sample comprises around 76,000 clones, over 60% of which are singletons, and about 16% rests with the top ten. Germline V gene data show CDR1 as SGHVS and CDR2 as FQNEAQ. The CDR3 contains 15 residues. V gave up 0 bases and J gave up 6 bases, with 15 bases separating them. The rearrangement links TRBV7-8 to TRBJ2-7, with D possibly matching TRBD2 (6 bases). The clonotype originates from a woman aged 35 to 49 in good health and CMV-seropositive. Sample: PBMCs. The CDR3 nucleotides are TGTGCCAGCAGCTTAGCGGCGGGAACGACTACCGAGCAGTACTTC. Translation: CASSLAAGTTTEQYF.